The rows below give T cell receptor beta chains drawn from one sample of a study of T cell responses to AZD1222 COVID-19 vaccine. Here immunoSEQ multiplex PCR was the method, and the copy in TCRdb shows in-frame clones only, minus some. The table has approximately 80,000 clones, 88% seen once. Material: peripheral blood, obtained on day 0 of MenACWY control vaccination. The receptors originated from an adult in good health. CDR3s include the opening cysteine and the closing phenylalanine or tryptophan. Fields, in order: CDR3 length, V gene, J gene, clone size, CDR3 protein. Not every row has a clone size; where given, it reads once, few, many or a size class.

>15|TRBV13|TRBJ1-2|-
CASSSLRTGDYGYTF
>12|TRBV6-5|TRBJ1-2|-
CASTGVGAGYTF
>14|TRBV27|TRBJ1-6|-
CASSFSGGLSPLHF
>13|TRBV2|TRBJ1-2|-
CASSRQGLGGYTF
>16|TRBV7-6|TRBJ1-3|-
CASSLGRFPTGNTIYF
>15|TRBV14|TRBJ1-1|few
CASSPWGRMNTEAFF
>14|TRBV7-9|TRBJ2-3|-
CASSLGQKTDTQYF
>15|TRBV11-2|TRBJ2-3|-
CASSFGSSAADTQYF
>15|TRBV6-5|TRBJ1-2|-
CASSPFGGDVWGYTF
>11|TRBV12-3/TRBV12-4|TRBJ1-1|-
CASSLGAEAFF
>16|TRBV11-3|TRBJ2-3|-
CASSPHPAGLPDTQYF
>12|TRBV9|TRBJ2-2|once
CASSVDAGELFF
>14|TRBV5-4|TRBJ1-1|-
CASSSQTADTEAFF
>15|TRBV2|TRBJ2-3|-
CASIRDSGGTDTQYF
>14|TRBV9|TRBJ1-4|once
CASSVDATNEKLFF
>15|TRBV19|TRBJ1-6|-
CASSIGSSYNSPLHF
>16|TRBV6-5|TRBJ1-6|-
CASSYSMGQRNSPLHF
>14|TRBV6-5|TRBJ1-2|-
CASSHTGPNYGYTF
>14|TRBV18|TRBJ1-1|-
CASSPQGGNTEAFF
>14|TRBV5-4|TRBJ1-2|-
CASSFVTGGGGYTF
>16|TRBV5-4|TRBJ1-1|-
CASSLGPALANTEAFF
>13|TRBV7-2|TRBJ2-3|-
CASSSRTLDTQYF
>15|TRBV19|TRBJ1-2|-
CASSIDVSGVGGYTF
>15|TRBV18|TRBJ1-1|-
CASSPSVLVDTEAFF
>14|TRBV28|TRBJ2-7|-
CASSSVSQGGEQYF